Presented here are 27 T cell receptor beta chains from one specimen sequenced in a study of cytomegalovirus exposure and HLA in healthy donors. The PCR made use of 60 Vbeta and 13 Jbeta primers. Here immunoSEQ multiplex PCR was the method, and the copy in TCRdb shows in-frame clones only, minus some. The data show tens of thousands of clones, with just under 75% seen just once and 6.8% held by the top ten. The sequencing input was PBMCs. The receptors were gathered from a man aged 25 to 40 in good health and CMV-seropositive.

The chain carries TRBV2 and TRBJ1-3, with D maybe TRBD1 (5 bases). The CDR3 is 16 amino acids. The germline CDR1 and CDR2 sequences are SNHLY and FYNNEI. The V gene lost 5 bases and the J gene lost 0 bases, with 14 bases spanning the gap. The DNA for the CDR3 is TGTGCCAGCAGTCCATCGGGGGTCCTCTCTGGAAACACCATATATTTT. It translates to CASSPSGVLSGNTIYF. The whole variable domain, filled in from reference TRBV2 and TRBJ1-3, reads EPEVTQTPSHQVTQMGQEVILRCVPISNHLYFYWYRQILGQKVEFLVSFYNNEISEKSEIFDDQFSVERPDGSNFTLKIRSTKLEDSAMYFCASSPSGVLSGNTIYFGEGSWLTVV.

The chain recombines TRBV9 with TRBJ2-2; perhaps TRBD2 as D (6 bases). Per the germline V gene, CDR1 is SGDLS and CDR2 is YYNGEE. Deletions cut 0 bases from V and 5 bases from J, with 11 bases between. The CDR3 totals 15 residues. CDR3 in DNA: TGTGCCAGCAGCGTAGGGGCCCGGGGGACCGGGGAGCTGTTTTTT. Translating it yields CASSVGARGTGELFF.

This clone was counted between two and nine times. The V gene is TRBV6-5, the J gene TRBJ1-1, with 9 positions matching TRBD1. CDR1 is MNHEY and CDR2 is SVGAGI in the germline V gene. J gave up 4 bases and V 6 bases, and 9 bases lay outside the gene matches. This CDR3 has 15 residues. The CDR3 here is CASSYTGGAGTEAFF. The CDR3 nucleotides are TGTGCCAGCAGCTATACAGGGGGCGCCGGCACTGAAGCTTTCTTT.

This clone was picked up one time. The chain uses TRBV18 and TRBJ1-3, with 8 bases that match TRBD1. The junction had 8 bases not matched to a gene; V was cut back by 3 bases and J by 4 bases. Germline V gene sequence: CDR1 KGHSH, CDR2 LQKENI. The CDR3 is 16 amino acids. CDR3: CASSPTRQGSGNTIYF. CDR3 nucleotides: TGTGCCAGCTCACCCACCAGACAGGGGTCAGGAAACACCATATATTTT.

This clone appeared a single time. The V call is TRBV28, the J call TRBJ1-4, with 7 bases that match TRBD1. Per germline, CDR1 MDHEN and CDR2 SYDVKM. CDR3 length: 15 amino acids. J was trimmed by 8 bases and V by 2 bases; bases with no gene match: 8. The CDR3 protein is CASSLTTGTSEKLFF. CDR3 DNA: TGTGCCAGCAGTTTAACGACAGGGACCTCCGAAAAACTGTTTTTT.

This sequence joins TRBV6-4 and TRBJ2-1; 9 positions agree with TRBD2. V lost 5 bases and J lost 6; bases outside the gene matches: 8. Germline lookup yields CDR1 MRHNA and CDR2 SNTAGT. The CDR3 totals 15 residues. The chain's CDR3 is CASSLERGASNEQFF. In DNA form, the CDR3 reads TGTGCCAGCAGTTTAGAGCGGGGGGCCTCCAATGAGCAGTTCTTC.

The V call is TRBV30, the J call TRBJ1-4; D is ambiguous. The germline V and J ends were trimmed by 2 bases and 7 bases, with 5 bases remaining between them. The CDR3 is 11 amino acids. The germline V gene encodes CDR1 GTSNPN and CDR2 SVGIG (reference sequence). The CDR3 loop reads CAWSSFEKLFF. The CDR3 nucleotides read TGTGCCTGGAGTAGCTTTGAAAAACTGTTTTTT.

The genes are TRBV4-3 and TRBJ2-1; 10 bases line up with TRBD2. This CDR3 has 15 residues. Per the germline V gene, CDR1 is LGHNA and CDR2 is YSLEER. Losses at the gene ends were 0 bases for V and 10 bases for J; bases not matched to a gene: 6. CDR3 protein: CASSQDRSGGGEQFF. CDR3 nucleotides: TGCGCCAGCAGCCAAGACAGGAGCGGGGGGGGCGAGCAGTTCTTC.

The V gene is TRBV30, the J gene TRBJ1-5; D is perhaps TRBD1 (5 bases). CDR3 size: 15 residues. V lost 1 base and J 2 bases, leaving 12 bases between the germline ends. Germline CDR1 GTSNPN, CDR2 SVGIG (reference sequence). DNA for the CDR3: TGTGCCTGGAGTGCGGGCCAAGGGGGCAATCAGCCCCAGCATTTT. Translated, it gives CAWSAGQGGNQPQHF.

The rearrangement joins TRBV5-6 to TRBJ2-7; the match to TRBD1 covers 7 bases. Germline trimming cut 0 bases from V and 4 bases from J; bases unmatched to any gene: 4. The length of the CDR3 is 14 residues. Germline-derived CDR1 and CDR2 are SGHDT and YYEEEE. The CDR3, as DNA: TGTGCCAGCAGCTTGGGGACAGGTCAATACGAGCAGTACTTC. It specifies CASSLGTGQYEQYF.

The rearrangement uses TRBV5-5 and TRBJ2-7, with 9 bases matching TRBD1. This CDR3 region has 17 residues. With V trimmed by 0 bases and J by 4 bases, 11 bases remained unmatched. Germline values: CDR1 SGHKS, CDR2 YYEKEE (reference sequence). The CDR3 nucleotides read TGTGCCAGCAGCTTGGGCCCCCTGGGACAGGGTGCTTACGAGCAGTACTTC. Amino acids: CASSLGPLGQGAYEQYF. The full variable domain, rest sourced from reference TRBV5-5 and TRBJ2-7, is DAGVTQSPTHLIKTRGQQVTLRCSPISGHKSVSWYQQVLGQGPQFIFQYYEKEERGRGNFPDRFSARQFPNYSSELNVNALLLGDSALYLCASSLGPLGQGAYEQYFGPGTRLTVT.

The J gene is TRBJ2-5, the V gene TRBV7-9; no firm D call. V was trimmed by 5 bases and J by 4 bases, leaving 23 bases between them. This CDR3 has 17 amino acids. Germline V gives CDR1 SEHNR, CDR2 FQNEAQ (reference sequence). The CDR3 DNA is TGTGCCAGCAGCCCCGCCATTGTCCGGGTCCTAGGAGAGACCCAGTACTTC. Translation: CASSPAIVRVLGETQYF.

The V gene is TRBV2, the J gene TRBJ1-1; D gene ambiguous. CDR1 is SNHLY and CDR2 is FYNNEI in the germline V gene. There are 13 residues in the CDR3. V lost 5 bases to trimming and J lost 2 bases, with 9 bases between them. The CDR3 sequence is CASSSEANTEAFF. CDR3 coding DNA: TGTGCCAGCAGTAGCGAAGCTAACACTGAAGCTTTCTTT.

This rearrangement joins TRBV6-1 to TRBJ1-2; D perhaps matches TRBD1 (5 bases). Deletions cut 3 bases from V and 5 bases from J, with 16 bases between. The CDR3 spans 15 residues. In germline, CDR1 is MNHNS, CDR2 SASEGT. The CDR3 DNA is TGTGCCAGCAGTGACTGGGGCGCTCTCCAGTATGGCTACACCTTC. Amino acids: CASSDWGALQYGYTF.

This clone came up once. DNA for the CDR3: TGTGCCAGCAGCCCCCGGGGCAGTAGCGGGGGGGCCAACTACAATGAGCAGTTCTTC. Its translation is CASSPRGSSGGANYNEQFF. V usage is TRBV9 and J usage is TRBJ2-1; 11 bases are a match to TRBD2. Germline loops: CDR1 SGDLS, CDR2 YYNGEE. With 4 bases clipped from V and 3 bases from J, the junction kept 15 bases outside the gene matches. The length of the CDR3 is 19 residues.

The chain carries TRBV7-9 and TRBJ1-1; D is unclear. The V gene lost 5 bases and the J gene lost 8 bases, with 9 bases spanning the gap. The CDR3 is made up of 11 amino acids. CDR1 is SEHNR, CDR2 FQNEAQ, per germline (reference sequence). Here the CDR3 DNA reads TGTGCCAGCAGCCTCCTTCAGGAAGCTTTCTTT. It codes for CASSLLQEAFF. Using reference TRBV7-9 and TRBJ1-1 for the parts outside the CDR3, the full variable domain is DTGVSQNPRHKITKRGQNVTFRCDPISEHNRLYWYRQTLGQGPEFLTYFQNEAQLEKSRLLSDRFSAERPKGSFSTLEIQRTEQGDSAMYLCASSLLQEAFFGQGTRLTVV.

The genes are TRBV19 and TRBJ2-1; D gene uncertain. Trimming cost V 0 bases and J 10 bases, with 22 bases left between them. The CDR3 covers 17 residues. From germline, CDR1 is LNHDA and CDR2 SQIVND (reference sequence). In DNA form, the CDR3 reads TGTGCCAGTAGTATAGATGGTCGACACGATCGAAAAAGCGAGCAGTTCTTC. Translating gives CASSIDGRHDRKSEQFF.

The rearrangement joins TRBV4-3 to TRBJ2-2; TRBD1 agrees at 8 bases. The germline V gene has CDR1 LGHNA and CDR2 YSLEER. With 1 base clipped from V and 9 bases from J, the junction kept 7 bases outside the gene matches. The CDR3 totals 15 residues. CDR3 sequence reads: CASSQVNRGDRELFF. The CDR3 DNA reads as TGCGCCAGCAGCCAAGTTAACAGGGGGGACCGGGAGCTGTTTTTT.

This clone was detected once. The chain links TRBV7-9 to TRBJ1-3; 7 nucleotides agree with TRBD1. The germline CDR1 and CDR2 sequences are SEHNR and FQNEAQ (reference sequence). The CDR3 runs 15 residues. Trimming took 8 bases from V and 3 from J; bases not matched to a gene: 10. This CDR3 is CASGQAGSYGNTIYF. CDR3 nucleotide sequence: TGTGCCAGCGGACAGGCCGGATCCTATGGAAACACCATATATTTT.

V gene TRBV6-6 combines with J gene TRBJ1-6; 7 bases agree with TRBD1. The CDR3 length is 14 residues. The J segment lost 7 bases and the V segment lost 6 bases, leaving 6 bases of the junction unmatched. From germline, CDR1 is MNHNY and CDR2 SVGAGI (reference sequence). As DNA, the CDR3 is TGTGCCAGCAGCTGGGGACAGAAAAATTCACCCCTCCACTTT. Its protein is CASSWGQKNSPLHF.

The rearrangement joins TRBV28 to TRBJ1-4; 7 bases agree with TRBD1. With 6 bases clipped from V and 2 bases from J, the junction kept 6 bases outside the gene matches. The length of the CDR3 is 15 residues. Germline V gene data show CDR1 as MDHEN and CDR2 as SYDVKM. The DNA of the CDR3 is TGTGCCAGCAGGTCTCCGGGACAGACTAATGAAAAACTGTTTTTT. Translated: CASRSPGQTNEKLFF.

This sequence joins TRBV14 and TRBJ1-1; D remains ambiguous. CDR3 size: 11 residues. Germline V CDR1 and CDR2: SGHDN, FVKESK. V lost 3 bases to trimming and J lost 11 bases, with 10 bases between them. The CDR3 sequence: CASSQSVRAFF. CDR3 DNA: TGTGCCAGCAGCCAGTCCGTCCGGGCTTTCTTT.

The chain has TRBV19 and TRBJ2-5; TRBD1 aligns across 8 bases. CDR3 size: 15 residues. The V gene's germline CDR1 is LNHDA and CDR2 SQIVND (reference sequence). Losses at the gene ends were 4 bases for V and 1 base for J; bases not matched to a gene: 5. Here the CDR3 DNA reads TGTGCCAGTAGTACTGGACAGGGCCTCCAAGAGACCCAGTACTTC. It encodes CASSTGQGLQETQYF.

As to this clone: Other nucleotide sequences in the sample specify the same CDR3. The V gene is TRBV28, the J gene TRBJ1-2; D remains unclear. Germline CDR1 is MDHEN and CDR2 is SYDVKM. V lost 6 bases and J 0 bases, leaving 2 bases between the germline ends. The CDR3 is made up of 11 amino acids. The CDR3 bases are TGTGCCAGCAGCTCTAACTATGGCTACACCTTC. It encodes CASSSNYGYTF.

This clone was observed a few times. The chain uses TRBV28 and TRBJ2-7, with unresolved D. The CDR3 is 12 amino acids. Germline V gives CDR1 MDHEN, CDR2 SYDVKM. Trimming took 2 bases from V and 5 from J, leaving 7 bases between them. CDR3 loop: CASSLGLNEQYF. In nucleotides, the CDR3 is TGTGCCAGCAGTTTAGGGCTCAACGAGCAGTACTTC.

V and J are TRBV27 and TRBJ1-1; D gene uncertain. V was cut by 2 bases and J by 2 bases, with 6 bases left in between. Germline values: CDR1 MNHEY, CDR2 SMNVEV (reference sequence). The CDR3 covers 13 residues. This CDR3 reads CASSLVRNTEAFF. For the CDR3, the DNA is TGTGCCAGCAGTTTAGTGCGAAACACTGAAGCTTTCTTT.

The rearrangement links TRBV28 to TRBJ2-3; D perhaps matches TRBD1 (5 bases). V shed 5 bases and J shed 1 base, with 13 bases lying between them. Germline lookup yields CDR1 MDHEN and CDR2 SYDVKM. The CDR3 spans 15 residues. CDR3 amino acids: CASSNRRPRTDTQYF. The CDR3 DNA follows: TGTGCCAGCAGTAACAGGCGACCCCGCACAGATACGCAGTATTTT.